Given below is one T cell receptor (beta chain) in context. The data belong to a study of cytotoxic CD8 clonotypes in ibrutinib-treated CLL. Using immunoSEQ multiplex PCR, the repertoire was profiled, and TCRdb retains in-frame clones only, with some absent. The sample yields about 200,000 clones, 79% seen once. Germline CDR1 MGHRA, CDR2 YSYEKL. V was clipped by 5 bases and J by 1 base, with 17 bases between them. The CDR3 is 17 amino acids. Specimen: PBMCs, collected after 12 months of ibrutinib treatment. The chain joins TRBV4-1 to TRBJ2-2, with TRBD1 as a possible D gene (5 bases). This sequence was found in a human donor with chronic lymphocytic leukemia. As DNA, the CDR3 is TGCGCCAGCAGCAAGACAGCCGCCCTTATGAACACCGGGGAGCTGTTTTTT. Encoded protein: CASSKTAALMNTGELFF.